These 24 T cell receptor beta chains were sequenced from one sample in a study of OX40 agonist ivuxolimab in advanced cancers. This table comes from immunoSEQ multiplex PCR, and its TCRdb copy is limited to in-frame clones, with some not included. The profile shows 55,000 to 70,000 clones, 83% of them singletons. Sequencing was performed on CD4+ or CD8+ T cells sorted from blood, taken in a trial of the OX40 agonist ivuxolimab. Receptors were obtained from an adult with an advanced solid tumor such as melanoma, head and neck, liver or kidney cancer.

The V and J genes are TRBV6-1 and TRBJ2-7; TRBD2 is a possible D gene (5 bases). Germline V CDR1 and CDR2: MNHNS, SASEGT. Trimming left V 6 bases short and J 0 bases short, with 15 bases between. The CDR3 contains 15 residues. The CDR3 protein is CASSQASTSSYEQYF. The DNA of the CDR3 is TGTGCCAGCAGCCAGGCTAGCACTAGCTCCTACGAGCAGTACTTC.

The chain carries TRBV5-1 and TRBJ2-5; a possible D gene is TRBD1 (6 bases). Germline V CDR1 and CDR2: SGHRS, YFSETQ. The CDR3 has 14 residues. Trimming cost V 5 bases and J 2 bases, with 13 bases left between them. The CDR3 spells CASRLTGAQETQYF. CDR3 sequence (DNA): TGCGCCAGCAGACTGACAGGTGCTCAAGAGACCCAGTACTTC.

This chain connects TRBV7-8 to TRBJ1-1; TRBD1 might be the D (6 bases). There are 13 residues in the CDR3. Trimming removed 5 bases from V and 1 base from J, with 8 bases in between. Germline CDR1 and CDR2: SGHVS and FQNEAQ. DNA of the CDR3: TGTGCCAGCAGCGGCAGGGGGAACACTGAAGCTTTCTTT. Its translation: CASSGRGNTEAFF.

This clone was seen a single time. The CDR3 spells CASSDSVVGQKWSSYEQYF. CDR3 DNA: TGTGCCAGCAGTGACTCGGTCGTCGGGCAGAAATGGAGCTCCTACGAGCAGTACTTC. The rearrangement uses TRBV6-4 and TRBJ2-7; no definite D call. This CDR3 is 19 amino acids long. CDR1 is MRHNA and CDR2 is SNTAGT in the germline V gene. Trimming took 0 bases from V and 0 from J, leaving 21 bases between them.

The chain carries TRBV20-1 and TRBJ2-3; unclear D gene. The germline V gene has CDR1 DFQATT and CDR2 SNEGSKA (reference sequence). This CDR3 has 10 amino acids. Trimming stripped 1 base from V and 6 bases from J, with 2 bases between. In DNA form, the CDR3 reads TGCAGTGCTAGAGTTGATACGCAGTATTTT. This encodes CSARVDTQYF.

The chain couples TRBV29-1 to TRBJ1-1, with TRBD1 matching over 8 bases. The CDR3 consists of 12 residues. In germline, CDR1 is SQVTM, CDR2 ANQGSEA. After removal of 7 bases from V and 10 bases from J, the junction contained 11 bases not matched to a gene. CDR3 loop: CSAETGGSRAFF. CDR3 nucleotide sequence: TGCAGCGCGGAAACAGGGGGGTCTAGAGCTTTCTTT.

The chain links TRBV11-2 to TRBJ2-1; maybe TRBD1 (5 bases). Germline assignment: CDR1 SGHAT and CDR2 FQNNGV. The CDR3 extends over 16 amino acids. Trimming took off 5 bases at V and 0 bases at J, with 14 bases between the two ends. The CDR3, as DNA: TGTGCCAGCAGCAAAGGGGCGACATCCTCCTACAATGAGCAGTTCTTC. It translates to CASSKGATSSYNEQFF. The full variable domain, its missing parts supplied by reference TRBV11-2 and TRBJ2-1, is EAGVAQSPRYKIIEKRQSVAFWCNPISGHATLYWYQQILGQGPKLLIQFQNNGVVDDSQLPKDRFSAERLKGVDSTLKIQPAKLEDSAVYLCASSKGATSSYNEQFFGPGTRLTVL.

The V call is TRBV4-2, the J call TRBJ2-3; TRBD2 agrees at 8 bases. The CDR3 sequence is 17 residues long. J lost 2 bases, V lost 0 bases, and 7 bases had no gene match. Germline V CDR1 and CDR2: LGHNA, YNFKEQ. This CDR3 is CASSQDVGAGATDTQYF. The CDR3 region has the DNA TGTGCCAGCAGCCAAGATGTAGGAGCGGGGGCCACAGATACGCAGTATTTT.

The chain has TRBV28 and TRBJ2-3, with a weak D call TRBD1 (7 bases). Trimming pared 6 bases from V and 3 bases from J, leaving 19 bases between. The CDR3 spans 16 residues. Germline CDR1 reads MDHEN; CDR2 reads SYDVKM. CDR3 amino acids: CASSILRGAGTDTQYF. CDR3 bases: TGTGCCAGCAGCATCCTCAGGGGGGCCGGGACAGATACGCAGTATTTT.

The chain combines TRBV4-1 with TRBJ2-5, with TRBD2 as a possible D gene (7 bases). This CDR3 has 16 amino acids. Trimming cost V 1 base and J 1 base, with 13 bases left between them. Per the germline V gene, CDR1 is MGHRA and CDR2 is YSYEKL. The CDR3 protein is CASSQVKGGSQETQYF. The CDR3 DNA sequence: TGCGCCAGCAGCCAAGTAAAGGGGGGGAGCCAAGAGACCCAGTACTTC.

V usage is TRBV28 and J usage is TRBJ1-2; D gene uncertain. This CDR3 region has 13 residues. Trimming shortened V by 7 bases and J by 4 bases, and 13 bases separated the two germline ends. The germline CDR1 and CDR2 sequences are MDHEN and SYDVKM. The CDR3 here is CASTGGGFYGYTF. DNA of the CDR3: TGTGCCAGCACGGGCGGCGGATTCTATGGCTACACCTTC.

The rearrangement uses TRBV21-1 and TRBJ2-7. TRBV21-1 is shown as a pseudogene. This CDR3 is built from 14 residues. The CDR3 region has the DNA TGTGCCAGCAGCAAATCGACGGTCTCCTACGAGCAGTACTTC. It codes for CASSKSTVSYEQYF.

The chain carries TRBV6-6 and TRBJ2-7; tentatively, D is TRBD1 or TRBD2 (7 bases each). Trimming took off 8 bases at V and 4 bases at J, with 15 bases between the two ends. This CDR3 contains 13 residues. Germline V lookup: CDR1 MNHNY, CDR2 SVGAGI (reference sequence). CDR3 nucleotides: TGTGCCAGCCATCGGGGGGACAGATACGAGCAGTACTTC. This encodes CASHRGDRYEQYF.

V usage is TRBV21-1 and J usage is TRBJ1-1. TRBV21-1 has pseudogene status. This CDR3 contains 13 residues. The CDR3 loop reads CASSMSESTEAFF. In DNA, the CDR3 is TGTGCCAGCAGCATGTCCGAAAGCACTGAAGCTTTCTTT.

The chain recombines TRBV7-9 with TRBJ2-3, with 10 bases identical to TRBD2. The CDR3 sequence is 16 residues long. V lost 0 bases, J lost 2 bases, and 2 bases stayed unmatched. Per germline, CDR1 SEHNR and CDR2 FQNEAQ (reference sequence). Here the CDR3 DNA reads TGTGCCAGCAGCTTAGCTAGCGGGGGGAACACAGATACGCAGTATTTT. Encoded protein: CASSLASGGNTDTQYF.

The CDR3 protein is CASSLSQGTYEQYF. The CDR3 nucleotides are TGTGCCAGCAGTTTAAGTCAGGGAACCTACGAGCAGTACTTC. V usage is TRBV27 and J usage is TRBJ2-7; maybe TRBD1 (5 bases). The V end lost 2 bases, the J end lost 2 bases, and 10 bases lay between the germline ends. Germline V gene lookup returns CDR1 MNHEY and CDR2 SMNVEV (reference sequence). The CDR3 contains 14 residues.

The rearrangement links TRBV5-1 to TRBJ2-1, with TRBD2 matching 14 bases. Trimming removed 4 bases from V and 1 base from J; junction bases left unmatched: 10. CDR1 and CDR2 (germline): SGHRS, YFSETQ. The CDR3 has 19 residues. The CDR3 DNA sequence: TGCGCCAGCAGCCCGACTAGCGGGGGGGTTTCAATGTCCTACAATGAGCAGTTCTTC. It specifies CASSPTSGGVSMSYNEQFF. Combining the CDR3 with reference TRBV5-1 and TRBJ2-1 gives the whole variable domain KAGVTQTPRYLIKTRGQQVTLSCSPISGHRSVSWYQQTPGQGLQFLFEYFSETQRNKGNFPGRFSGRQFSNSRSEMNVSTLELGDSALYLCASSPTSGGVSMSYNEQFFGPGTRLTVL.

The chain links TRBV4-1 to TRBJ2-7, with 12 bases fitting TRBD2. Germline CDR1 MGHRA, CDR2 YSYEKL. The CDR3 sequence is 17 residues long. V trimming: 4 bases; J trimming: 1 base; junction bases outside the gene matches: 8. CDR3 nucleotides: TGCGCCAGCAGCCGTATGCTGACTAGCGGGAGATCCTACGAGCAGTACTTC. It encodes CASSRMLTSGRSYEQYF.

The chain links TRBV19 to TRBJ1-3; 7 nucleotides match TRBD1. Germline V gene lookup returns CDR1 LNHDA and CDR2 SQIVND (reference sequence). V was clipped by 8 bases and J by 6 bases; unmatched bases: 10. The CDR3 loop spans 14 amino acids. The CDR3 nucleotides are TGTGCCAGTCGCAACACAGGGGAGGAAAACACCATATATTTT. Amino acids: CASRNTGEENTIYF. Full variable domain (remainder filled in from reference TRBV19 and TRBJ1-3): DGGITQSPKYLFRKEGQNVTLSCEQNLNHDAMYWYRQDPGQGLRLIYYSQIVNDFQKGDIAEGYSVSREKKESFPLTVTSAQKNPTAFYLCASRNTGEENTIYFGEGSWLTVV.

CDR3 in DNA: TGTGCCAGCAGTGAACAGGGGGTGCCAAATGAGCAGTTCTTC. Translating gives CASSEQGVPNEQFF. The chain employs TRBV27 and TRBJ2-1, with 8 bases aligning to TRBD1. The V gene end was trimmed by 5 bases and the J gene end by 7 bases; junction bases not matched to a gene: 7. The CDR3 has 14 residues. CDR1 and CDR2 from the germline V gene are MNHEY and SMNVEV (reference sequence).

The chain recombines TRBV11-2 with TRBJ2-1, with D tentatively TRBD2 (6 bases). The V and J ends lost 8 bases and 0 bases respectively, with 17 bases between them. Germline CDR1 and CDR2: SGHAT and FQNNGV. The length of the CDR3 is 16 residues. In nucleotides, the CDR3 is TGTGCCAGCGTACGCCCGCGGGGATCCTCCTACAATGAGCAGTTCTTC. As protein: CASVRPRGSSYNEQFF.

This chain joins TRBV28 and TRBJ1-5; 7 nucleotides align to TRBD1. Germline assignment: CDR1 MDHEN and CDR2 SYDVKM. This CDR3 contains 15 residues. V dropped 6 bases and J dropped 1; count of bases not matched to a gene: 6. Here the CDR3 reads CASSPSTGSNQPQHF. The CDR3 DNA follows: TGTGCCAGCAGCCCCTCGACAGGGAGCAATCAGCCCCAGCATTTT.

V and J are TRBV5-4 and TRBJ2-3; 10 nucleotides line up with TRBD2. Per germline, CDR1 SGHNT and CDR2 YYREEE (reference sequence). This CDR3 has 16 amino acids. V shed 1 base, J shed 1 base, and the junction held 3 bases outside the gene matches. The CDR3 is CASSLYLAGGTDTQYF. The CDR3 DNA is TGTGCCAGCAGCTTGTATCTAGCGGGGGGCACAGATACGCAGTATTTT.

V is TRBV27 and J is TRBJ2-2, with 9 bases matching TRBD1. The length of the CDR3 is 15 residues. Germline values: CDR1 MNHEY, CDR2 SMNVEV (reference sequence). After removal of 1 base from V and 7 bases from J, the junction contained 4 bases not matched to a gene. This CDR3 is CASSLWTGVVGELFF. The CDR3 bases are TGTGCCAGCAGTTTATGGACAGGGGTGGTCGGGGAGCTGTTTTTT.